This T cell receptor beta chain was captured by sequencing in a study of cytomegalovirus exposure and HLA in healthy donors. Study-wide findings and caveats: Immune exposure was documented only through CMV serostatus. The authors considered a cluster of highly shared sequence variants likely to be a sequencing artifact.

About this clone itself: What it recognizes is unknown.

Trimming removed 2 bases at V and 6 bases at J, with 3 bases between. The CDR3 consists of 11 residues. CDR1 is PRHDT, CDR2 FYEKMQ, per germline (reference sequence). Amplification used 60 Vbeta primers and 13 Jbeta primers. Produced via immunoSEQ multiplex PCR; TCRdb's table is partial and in-frame only. Of approximately 130,000 clones listed, roughly 84% are singletons. The chain employs TRBV13 and TRBJ2-3, with no clear D. The clonotype was recovered from a boy aged 10-17 years in good health and CMV-seronegative. Sequencing used PBMCs. In nucleotides, the CDR3 is TGTGCCAGCAGCTTATCTGATACGCAGTATTTT. Amino acid sequence: CASSLSDTQYF.